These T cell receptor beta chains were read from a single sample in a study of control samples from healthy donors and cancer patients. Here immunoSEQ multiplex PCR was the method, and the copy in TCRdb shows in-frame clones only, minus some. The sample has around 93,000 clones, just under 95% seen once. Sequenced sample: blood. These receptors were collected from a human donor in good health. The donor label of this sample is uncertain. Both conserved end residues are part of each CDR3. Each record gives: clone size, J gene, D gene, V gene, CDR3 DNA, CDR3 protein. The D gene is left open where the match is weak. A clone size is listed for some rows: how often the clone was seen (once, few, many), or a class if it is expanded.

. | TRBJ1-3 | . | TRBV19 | TGTGCCAGTAGTATTGTGGGAACTGGAAACACCATATATTTT | CASSIVGTGNTIYF
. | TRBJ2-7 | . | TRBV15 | TGTGCCACCAGCAGGGCAACAGGGTGGGGAGGCGAGCAGTACTTC | CATSRATGWGGEQYF
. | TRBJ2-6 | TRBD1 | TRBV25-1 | TGTGCCAGCACGACTACCGGGACAGAATCTGGGGCCAACGTCCTGACTTTC | CASTTTGTESGANVLTF
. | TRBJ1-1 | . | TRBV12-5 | TGTGCTAGTGGTTTGGAAAGGGTATCTGAAGCTTTCTTT | CASGLERVSEAFF
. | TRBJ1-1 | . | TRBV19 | TGTGCCAGTAGTACCTCAAAGAACACTGAAGCTTTCTTT | CASSTSKNTEAFF
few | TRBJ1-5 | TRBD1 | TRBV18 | TGTGCCAGCTCATCGGGACAGGGATCGGGGCAGCCCCAGCATTTT | CASSSGQGSGQPQHF
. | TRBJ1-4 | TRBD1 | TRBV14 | TGTGCCAGCAGCCAGACAGGGGCCTTTGAAAAACTGTTTTTT | CASSQTGAFEKLFF
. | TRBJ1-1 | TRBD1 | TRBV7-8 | TGTGCCAGCAGCTTAATGGCGGGACAGACTTTTAACACTGAAGCTTTCTTT | CASSLMAGQTFNTEAFF
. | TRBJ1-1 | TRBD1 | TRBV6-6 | TGTGCCAGCAGTCGACAGGGGTCCGACACTGAAGCTTTCTTT | CASSRQGSDTEAFF
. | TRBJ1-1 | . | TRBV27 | TGTGCCAGCAGTTTATCGGAGTACACTGAAGCTTTCTTT | CASSLSEYTEAFF
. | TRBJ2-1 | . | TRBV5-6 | TGTGCCAGCACCCCACCGGGACAACGGATATATTTTGGGCAGTTCTTC | CASTPPGQRIYFGQFF
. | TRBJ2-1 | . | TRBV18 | TGTGCCAGCTCACCACTGCAGGTTGGGTCCAATGAGCAGTTCTTC | CASSPLQVGSNEQFF
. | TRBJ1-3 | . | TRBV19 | TGTGCCAGTACCCTAGAGAGCTCTGGAAACACCATATATTTT | CASTLESSGNTIYF
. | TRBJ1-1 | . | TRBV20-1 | TGCAGTGCTAGTGGGGGGATGCACAATGAAGCTTTCTTT | CSASGGMHNEAFF
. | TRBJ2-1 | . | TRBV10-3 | TGTGCCATCAGACTTTACAATGAGCAGTTCTTC | CAIRLYNEQFF
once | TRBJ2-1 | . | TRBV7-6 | TGTGCCAGCAGCTTCACCGAAGGCACCTACAATGAGCAGTTCTTC | CASSFTEGTYNEQFF
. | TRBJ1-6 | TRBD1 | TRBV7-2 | TGTGCCAGCAGCTTAGGAGGACAGGGCGGATCACCCCTCCACTTT | CASSLGGQGGSPLHF
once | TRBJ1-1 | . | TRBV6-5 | TGTGCCAGCAGTCCCCCGAACACTGAAGCTTTCTTT | CASSPPNTEAFF
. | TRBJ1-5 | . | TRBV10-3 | TGTGCCATCAGGGGACTACTGGGTCAGCCCCAGCATTTT | CAIRGLLGQPQHF
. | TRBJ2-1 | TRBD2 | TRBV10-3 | TGTGCCATCAGTCCGACTAGCGGGGGCCTGAGCTCCTACAATGAGCAGTTCTTC | CAISPTSGGLSSYNEQFF
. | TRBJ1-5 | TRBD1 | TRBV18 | TGTGCCAGCTCGCACAGGGGGATACTCAATCAGCCCCAGCATTTT | CASSHRGILNQPQHF
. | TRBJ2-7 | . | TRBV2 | TGTGCCAGCAGCGCACCCCTGGGGGATCTGTACTTC | CASSAPLGDLYF